Here is one TCR beta chain with its context. Antigen: not known. Expressed TCRB transcripts were sequenced after all isolated RNA was converted to cDNA. Produced via immunoSEQ multiplex PCR; TCRdb's table is partial and in-frame only. The sample holds over 650,000 clones; 11% to 15% are singletons and the top ten take 0.035% to 0.045%. Trimming shortened V by 0 bases and J by 3 bases, and 12 bases separated the two germline ends. Germline loops: CDR1 SGHTA, CDR2 FQGNSA. The CDR3 totals 15 residues. The data belong to a study of beta chain features in type 1 diabetes. General study results and limits: TCRB CDR3 length was moderately but significantly reduced in all four CD4+ subsets of Type 1 diabetes patients.

V is TRBV7-2 and J is TRBJ2-7; no clear D gene. The source material was naive CD4+ T cells from blood. The receptor's source is a man aged 18 to 29 with type 1 diabetes. The CDR3 region is CASSLAPAQIYEQYF. The CDR3 DNA reads as TGTGCCAGCAGCTTAGCGCCCGCGCAGATCTACGAGCAGTACTTC.